Below are 10 T cell receptor beta chains sequenced from a single sample in a study of metastatic and nonmetastatic thyroid tumors. With MiXCR, TCRdb reprocessed the PCR reads. The sample yields approximately 40,000 clones, around half seen once. No patient received treatment before thyroid surgery. The specimen was tumor tissue. These receptors were obtained from a male donor with papillary thyroid cancer or a benign thyroid nodule (not recorded which). Some clones in this sample may be carry-over from other donors' samples.

The genes are TRBV20-1 and TRBJ2-7, with 15 bases matching TRBD2. The CDR3 has 17 residues. J lost 1 base, V lost 2 bases, and 6 bases had no gene match. Germline V gene lookup returns CDR1 DFQATT and CDR2 SNEGSKA (reference sequence). The CDR3 DNA reads TGCAGTGCTAGACCTGTGGGACTAGCGGGAGGATCCTACGAGCAGTACTTC. Its protein is CSARPVGLAGGSYEQYF.

V is TRBV6-1 and J is TRBJ1-5; D gene uncertain. The CDR3 sequence is 15 residues long. Per the germline V gene, CDR1 is MNHNS and CDR2 is SASEGT. V dropped 1 base and J dropped 7 bases, with 14 bases sitting between them. The CDR3 DNA reads TGTGCCAGCAGTGAAGTCCTTAAAGTGGGGCAGCCCCAGCATTTT. Translating it yields CASSEVLKVGQPQHF.

The rearrangement joins TRBV11-2 to TRBJ2-5; 12 bases fit TRBD2. V dropped 5 bases and J dropped 5; count of bases not matched to a gene: 6. The CDR3 consists of 15 residues. Germline loops: CDR1 SGHAT, CDR2 FQNNGV. The CDR3 sequence: CASSQGLAGSETQYF. In DNA form, the CDR3 reads TGTGCCAGCAGCCAGGGACTAGCGGGTTCGGAGACCCAGTACTTC.

J is TRBJ1-2 and V is TRBV11-3, with 7 nucleotides matching TRBD1. Germline CDR1 reads SGHNT; CDR2 reads YENEEA. The CDR3 runs 12 residues. J was trimmed by 6 bases and V by 5 bases; bases with no gene match: 3. CDR3 protein: CASSPRGDGYTF. The CDR3, as DNA: TGTGCCAGCAGCCCCAGGGGGGATGGCTACACCTTC.

V is TRBV20-1 and J is TRBJ2-7, with D perhaps matching TRBD1 (7 bases). V was shortened by 2 bases and J by 5 bases, with 19 bases between the two germline ends. The CDR3 length is 15 residues. In germline, CDR1 is DFQATT, CDR2 SNEGSKA (reference sequence). CDR3 DNA sequence: TGCAGTGCTAGAAACCCGCTGGGCAGGGGGGACGAGCAGTACTTC. The encoded protein is CSARNPLGRGDEQYF.

The V call is TRBV27, the J call TRBJ1-1; D is unresolved. The CDR3 runs to 14 residues. The ends were cut back, 10 bases at V and 1 base at J, with 16 bases in the middle. Germline V gene data show CDR1 as MNHEY and CDR2 as SMNVEV (reference sequence). The CDR3, as DNA: TGTGCCATGACATGGGAGATTCAGAACACTGAAGCTTTCTTT. This sequence encodes CAMTWEIQNTEAFF.

Here the CDR3 DNA reads TGTGCCAGCAGCTTAGACTTCTACGAGCAGTACTTC. Translating gives CASSLDFYEQYF. The chain carries TRBV7-9 and TRBJ2-7; D is unclear. V lost 1 base, J lost 3 bases, and 4 bases lay in between. This CDR3 is 12 amino acids long. The germline gives CDR1 SEHNR, CDR2 FQNEAQ (reference sequence).

CDR3 DNA sequence: TGCGCCAGCAGCTTAGGACAGGGGGCTGGCTACACCTTC. Protein: CASSLGQGAGYTF. The J gene is TRBJ1-2, the V gene TRBV5-1; 11 nucleotides match TRBD1. The CDR3 runs to 13 residues. Losses at the gene ends were 2 bases for V and 7 bases for J; bases not matched to a gene: 1. Germline V gene data show CDR1 as SGHRS and CDR2 as YFSETQ.

This clone was counted only a few times. The chain employs TRBV18 and TRBJ1-2; 7 bases fit TRBD1. Germline V lookup: CDR1 KGHSH, CDR2 LQKENI. The CDR3 loop spans 15 amino acids. J lost 0 bases, V lost 4 bases, and 5 bases had no gene match. This CDR3 reads CASSRPGQSNYGYTF. The CDR3 DNA reads as TGTGCCAGCTCACGGCCGGGACAGTCTAACTATGGCTACACCTTC.

The chain employs TRBV3-1 and TRBJ2-7; D not certain. The V and J ends lost 4 bases and 3 bases respectively, with 13 bases between them. Looked up from germline, CDR1 is LGHDT and CDR2 is YNNKEL (reference sequence). The CDR3 contains 14 residues. Here the CDR3 DNA reads TGTGCCAGCAGCCCCCGGGCGAGAAGCTACGAGCAGTACTTC. Protein: CASSPRARSYEQYF.